These 26 T cell receptor beta chains were sequenced from one sample in a study of OX40 agonist ivuxolimab in advanced cancers. Produced via immunoSEQ multiplex PCR; TCRdb's table is partial and in-frame only. The table records fewer than 65,000 clones, 80% to 90% of them present only once. Sequences were derived from CD4+ or CD8+ T cells sorted from blood, sampled in a trial of the OX40 agonist ivuxolimab. These receptor sequences come from an adult with an advanced solid tumor such as melanoma, head and neck, liver or kidney cancer.

V is TRBV9 and J is TRBJ2-7; 11 bases map to TRBD2. This CDR3 is built from 14 residues. The V and J ends lost 2 bases and 4 bases, in that order; junction bases with no gene match: 2. Germline CDR1 and CDR2: SGDLS and YYNGEE. In DNA, the CDR3 is TGTGCCAGCAGCGTTACTAGCGGGGGTTACGAGCAGTACTTC. Protein product: CASSVTSGGYEQYF. Variable domain in full (rest from reference TRBV9 and TRBJ2-7): DSGVTQTPKHLITATGQRVTLRCSPRSGDLSVYWYQQSLDQGLQFLIQYYNGEERAKGNILERFSAQQFPDLHSELNLSSLELGDSALYFCASSVTSGGYEQYFGPGTRLTVT.

V and J are TRBV5-1 and TRBJ2-1, with D possibly matching TRBD2 (6 bases). From germline, CDR1 is SGHRS and CDR2 YFSETQ. Deletions cut 7 bases from V and 7 bases from J, with 18 bases between. This CDR3 spans 14 amino acids. CDR3 protein: CASRRDLLGNEQFF. For the CDR3, the DNA is TGCGCCAGCCGTCGGGACTTATTGGGGAATGAGCAGTTCTTC.

V is TRBV7-9 and J is TRBJ1-3; D call uncertain. Trimming shortened V by 1 base and J by 0 bases, and 7 bases separated the two germline ends. The CDR3 spans 15 residues. The germline gives CDR1 SEHNR, CDR2 FQNEAQ (reference sequence). CDR3 sequence (DNA): TGTGCCAGCAGCTTAGACAGACCCTCTGGAAACACCATATATTTT. Translation gives CASSLDRPSGNTIYF. Variable domain in full (rest from reference TRBV7-9 and TRBJ1-3): DTGVSQNPRHKITKRGQNVTFRCDPISEHNRLYWYRQTLGQGPEFLTYFQNEAQLEKSRLLSDRFSAERPKGSFSTLEIQRTEQGDSAMYLCASSLDRPSGNTIYFGEGSWLTVV.

CDR3 protein: CASGTGDGIQYF. CDR3 in DNA: TGTGCCAGCGGGACAGGGGATGGCATTCAGTACTTC. The V gene is TRBV2, the J gene TRBJ2-4; 10 bases line up with TRBD1. The V segment lost 8 bases and the J segment 9 bases; nucleotides outside the gene matches: 4. The CDR3 spans 12 residues. The V gene's germline CDR1 is SNHLY and CDR2 FYNNEI.

This chain links TRBV18 with TRBJ2-5; the D is unclear. The CDR3 is made up of 14 amino acids. The germline CDR1 and CDR2 sequences are KGHSH and LQKENI. V was clipped by 2 bases and J by 1 base, with 8 bases between them. Written as DNA, the CDR3 is TGTGCCAGCTCACCATCCCGTTCCCAAGAGACCCAGTACTTC. Translation gives CASSPSRSQETQYF. The variable domain in full, completed from reference TRBV18 and TRBJ2-5, reads NAGVMQNPRHLVRRRGQEARLRCSPMKGHSHVYWYRQLPEEGLKFMVYLQKENIIDESGMPKERFSAEFPKEGPSILRIQQVVRGDSAAYFCASSPSRSQETQYFGPGTRLLVL.

This rearrangement joins TRBV5-1 to TRBJ1-4; no definite D call. There are 13 residues in the CDR3. Germline CDR1 is SGHRS and CDR2 is YFSETQ. V was cut by 4 bases and J by 5 bases, with 9 bases left in between. The CDR3 bases are TGCGCCAGCAGCGAGGGCCGCAATGAAAAACTGTTTTTT. It translates to CASSEGRNEKLFF.

The chain employs TRBV10-3 and TRBJ1-2; 10 bases align to TRBD1. Germline values: CDR1 ENHRY, CDR2 SYGVKD. After removal of 3 bases from V and 3 bases from J, the junction contained 13 bases not matched to a gene. This CDR3 has 18 amino acids. The CDR3: CAISEGRQGARPYYGYTF. For the CDR3, the DNA is TGTGCCATCAGTGAAGGGCGACAGGGGGCCCGACCGTACTATGGCTACACCTTC.

V usage is TRBV5-4 and J usage is TRBJ1-2, with TRBD1 matching 9 bases. Germline loops: CDR1 SGHNT, CDR2 YYREEE (reference sequence). The V segment lost 9 bases and the J segment 2 bases; nucleotides outside the gene matches: 5. The CDR3 covers 13 residues. In DNA form, the CDR3 reads TGTGCCACTTCCGGGACAGGGAACTATGGCTACACCTTC. Translating it yields CATSGTGNYGYTF.

The V call is TRBV4-2, the J call TRBJ2-7, with D tentatively TRBD2 (6 bases). Trimming pared 1 base from V and 4 bases from J, leaving 17 bases between. This CDR3 has 16 residues. The V gene's germline CDR1 is LGHNA and CDR2 YNFKEQ. The CDR3 DNA follows: TGTGCCAGCAGCCAAGGTAACGGAGGGCCGGTATACGAGCAGTACTTC. The encoded protein is CASSQGNGGPVYEQYF.

The chain joins TRBV5-1 to TRBJ2-5; the D gene is possibly TRBD1 (5 bases). Germline CDR1 is SGHRS and CDR2 is YFSETQ. The CDR3 covers 15 residues. Trimming cost V 4 bases and J 5 bases, with 18 bases left between them. CDR3 bases: TGCGCCAGCAGCACCCAACAACAGGTTCACGAGACCCAGTACTTC. Its protein product is CASSTQQQVHETQYF. The whole variable domain, filled in from reference TRBV5-1 and TRBJ2-5, reads KAGVTQTPRYLIKTRGQQVTLSCSPISGHRSVSWYQQTPGQGLQFLFEYFSETQRNKGNFPGRFSGRQFSNSRSEMNVSTLELGDSALYLCASSTQQQVHETQYFGPGTRLLVL.

In DNA, the CDR3 is TGTGCCAGCAGCGTCTCAAGCGGATTTACCTACGAGCAGTACTTC. Its protein is CASSVSSGFTYEQYF. The gene calls are TRBV9 and TRBJ2-7; D possibly corresponds to TRBD2 (5 bases). V dropped 2 bases and J dropped 2 bases, with 14 bases sitting between them. Looked up from germline, CDR1 is SGDLS and CDR2 is YYNGEE. This CDR3 contains 15 residues.

The chain recombines TRBV9 with TRBJ1-2; D gene uncertain. V was pared by 4 bases and J by 4 bases, with 20 bases between. Germline CDR1 SGDLS, CDR2 YYNGEE. This CDR3 contains 16 residues. The CDR3 region is CASSPGMDGWFYGYTF. CDR3 DNA sequence: TGTGCCAGCAGCCCTGGGATGGACGGATGGTTCTATGGCTACACCTTC.

This chain joins TRBV28 and TRBJ2-7; possible D gene TRBD1, 6 bases. Trimming left V 4 bases short and J 3 bases short, with 7 bases between. The germline V gene has CDR1 MDHEN and CDR2 SYDVKM. This CDR3 spans 12 amino acids. CDR3 residues: CASSYRDYEQYF. The CDR3 DNA reads TGTGCCAGCAGTTACAGGGACTACGAGCAGTACTTC.

This sequence joins TRBV25-1 and TRBJ2-4; D is perhaps TRBD1 (6 bases). CDR1 and CDR2 (germline): MGHDK, SYGVNS. Trimming cost V 5 bases and J 8 bases, with 10 bases left between them. This CDR3 is built from 12 residues. The CDR3 coding sequence is TGTGCCAGCAGTCGAAAGGGGGACATTCAGTACTTC. Translation gives CASSRKGDIQYF.

The CDR3 DNA sequence: TGTGCCAGCAGTTCCCTCGGACGGAGAAATTCACCCCTCCACTTT. As protein: CASSSLGRRNSPLHF. The V gene is TRBV28, the J gene TRBJ1-6; D remains unclear. Germline CDR1 and CDR2: MDHEN and SYDVKM. The CDR3 sequence is 15 residues long. The V and J ends lost 4 bases and 7 bases respectively, with 14 bases between them.

V gene TRBV2 combines with J gene TRBJ2-3, with 10 bases aligning to TRBD1. With V trimmed by 6 bases and J by 3 bases, 6 bases remained unmatched. This CDR3 region has 15 residues. The V gene's germline CDR1 is SNHLY and CDR2 FYNNEI. This CDR3 reads CASSLDRGPTDTQYF. CDR3 nucleotide sequence: TGTGCCAGCAGCCTCGACAGGGGGCCGACAGATACGCAGTATTTT.

CDR3 residues: CAIRESSGIQGSYGYTF. As DNA, the CDR3 is TGTGCCATCAGAGAATCTAGCGGTATACAGGGCTCGTATGGCTACACCTTC. The chain combines TRBV10-3 with TRBJ1-2; TRBD1 might be the D (6 bases). Germline V gene sequence: CDR1 ENHRY, CDR2 SYGVKD. There are 17 residues in the CDR3. V lost 6 bases and J lost 5, with 25 bases in between.

The CDR3 is CASSPTGSDYGYTF. The CDR3 DNA reads as TGCGCCAGCAGCCCGACAGGGTCTGACTATGGCTACACCTTC. The gene calls are TRBV5-1 and TRBJ1-2; 7 bases map to TRBD1. The germline CDR1 and CDR2 sequences are SGHRS and YFSETQ. This CDR3 is built from 14 residues. J gave up 3 bases and V 4 bases, and 6 bases lay outside the gene matches.

The rearrangement uses TRBV28 and TRBJ1-1, with a tentative D call TRBD1 (5 bases). The CDR3 is made up of 12 amino acids. V lost 2 bases to trimming and J lost 10 bases, with 11 bases between them. From germline, CDR1 is MDHEN and CDR2 SYDVKM. The CDR3 reads CASSLKGQGAFF. CDR3 sequence (DNA): TGTGCCAGCAGTTTAAAGGGGCAGGGAGCTTTCTTT.

The J gene is TRBJ1-1, the V gene TRBV14; D possibly corresponds to TRBD1 (6 bases). From germline, CDR1 is SGHDN and CDR2 FVKESK. V dropped 1 base and J dropped 1 base, with 7 bases sitting between them. The CDR3 covers 14 residues. The CDR3 reads CASSQVRGNTEAFF. In DNA form, the CDR3 reads TGTGCCAGCAGCCAAGTCAGGGGGAACACTGAAGCTTTCTTT.

The genes are TRBV5-4 and TRBJ2-2, with unresolved D. V was cut by 0 bases and J by 4 bases, with 10 bases left in between. The length of the CDR3 is 15 residues. CDR1 is SGHNT and CDR2 is YYREEE in the germline V gene (reference sequence). The CDR3 spells CASSLGKRSTGELFF. In nucleotides, the CDR3 is TGTGCCAGCAGCTTGGGCAAAAGGAGCACCGGGGAGCTGTTTTTT.

CDR3 amino acids: CASSGTSATAIYEQYF. The CDR3 DNA reads TGTGCCAGCTCCGGGACTAGCGCTACCGCTATCTACGAGCAGTACTTC. The rearrangement uses TRBV5-6 and TRBJ2-7; 10 bases agree with TRBD2. The CDR3 is made up of 16 amino acids. Looked up from germline, CDR1 is SGHDT and CDR2 is YYEEEE. V was pared by 7 bases and J by 3 bases, with 13 bases of the junction left unmatched.

This clone was counted a few times. The chain recombines TRBV15 with TRBJ1-1; D not certain. The germline gives CDR1 LNHNV, CDR2 YYDKDF (reference sequence). This CDR3 comprises 13 residues. V was pared by 1 base and J by 3 bases, with 6 bases between. The CDR3 here is CATSRGTDTEAFF. The CDR3 coding sequence is TGTGCCACCAGCAGAGGTACTGACACTGAAGCTTTCTTT.

In this sample, this clone turned up once. The CDR3 DNA is TGTGCCAGCAGCGTAGCCCCGGGACAGCTATACGAGCAGTACTTC. Its translation is CASSVAPGQLYEQYF. The J gene is TRBJ2-7, the V gene TRBV9; 7 bases are shared with TRBD1. The CDR3 covers 15 residues. Germline V gene lookup returns CDR1 SGDLS and CDR2 YYNGEE. Unmatched junction bases numbered 7, after V lost 0 bases and J lost 4 bases.

The V gene is TRBV28, the J gene TRBJ1-2, with D uncertain. There are 15 residues in the CDR3. Germline V gene data show CDR1 as MDHEN and CDR2 as SYDVKM. Trimming took off 2 bases at V and 6 bases at J, with 16 bases between the two ends. The CDR3 reads CASSLSRRGTNGYTF. The CDR3 region has the DNA TGTGCCAGCAGTTTAAGCCGACGGGGAACAAATGGCTACACCTTC.

The chain links TRBV5-1 to TRBJ2-1; possible D gene TRBD2, 6 bases. The CDR3 totals 12 residues. Germline-derived CDR1 and CDR2 are SGHRS and YFSETQ. Trimming removed 4 bases at V and 8 bases at J, with 10 bases between. For the CDR3, the DNA is TGCGCCAGCAGCCGGGACTCTTATGAGCAGTTCTTC. It is translated as CASSRDSYEQFF.